A single sample is the source of the 11 T cell receptor beta chains below, sequenced in a study of blood T cell repertoires in COVID-19. TCRdb's table, derived via immunoSEQ multiplex PCR, lists solely in-frame clones and lacks some. Of some 53,000 clones in the sample, 85% to 90% were seen once. The sample comprised peripheral blood. These receptors were taken from a man aged 60-69 years with active COVID-19.

The genes are TRBV6-2 or TRBV6-3 and TRBJ1-3, with 9 nucleotides matching TRBD1. Per germline, CDR1 MNHEY and CDR2 SVGEGT. V shed 4 bases and J 4 bases; nucleotides not matched to a gene: 14. The CDR3 has 18 residues. The CDR3 sequence is CASSWGQGQEYSGNTIYF. CDR3 bases: TGTGCCAGCAGTTGGGGACAGGGACAAGAGTATTCCGGAAACACCATATATTTT.

The chain recombines TRBV4-2 with TRBJ2-3; 9 bases align to TRBD2. Germline V gene lookup returns CDR1 LGHNA and CDR2 YNFKEQ. J was trimmed by 0 bases and V by 0 bases; bases with no gene match: 10. The CDR3 spans 19 residues. The CDR3 nucleotides read TGTGCCAGCAGCCAAGATTGGCTCCTCACTAGCGGGAGCACAGATACGCAGTATTTT. As protein: CASSQDWLLTSGSTDTQYF.

CDR3 region: CASSLGTGVSYEQYF. As DNA, the CDR3 is TGTGCCAGCAGCCTCGGGACAGGGGTTTCCTACGAGCAGTACTTC. The chain uses TRBV11-2 and TRBJ2-7; 10 bases match TRBD1. V dropped 5 bases and J dropped 1; count of bases not matched to a gene: 5. The CDR3 has 15 residues. Looked up from germline, CDR1 is SGHAT and CDR2 is FQNNGV.

The chain carries TRBV30 and TRBJ2-5; TRBD1 agrees at 8 bases. J was trimmed by 0 bases and V by 4 bases; bases with no gene match: 7. CDR3 length: 15 residues. Germline values: CDR1 GTSNPN, CDR2 SVGIG (reference sequence). Here the CDR3 reads CAWTWTGMNQETQYF. CDR3 bases: TGTGCCTGGACCTGGACAGGGATGAACCAAGAGACCCAGTACTTC.

The chain is built from TRBV6-5 and TRBJ2-7; D remains unclear. V was clipped by 6 bases and J by 0 bases, with 9 bases between them. The CDR3 length is 13 residues. Germline loops: CDR1 MNHEY, CDR2 SVGAGI. In DNA form, the CDR3 reads TGTGCCAGCAGCCCCTCGGTCTCCTACGAGCAGTACTTC. Protein product: CASSPSVSYEQYF.

The rearrangement uses TRBV2 and TRBJ1-4; no definite D call. This CDR3 has 16 amino acids. Germline values: CDR1 SNHLY, CDR2 FYNNEI. Trimming removed 3 bases at V and 7 bases at J, with 18 bases between. The CDR3 nucleotides are TGTGCCAGCAGTGAGGATGGGCAAGGAGGCTTTGAAAAACTGTTTTTT. Translating it yields CASSEDGQGGFEKLFF.

This chain joins TRBV5-5 and TRBJ1-2, with D unclear. The V and J ends lost 4 bases and 4 bases respectively, with 17 bases between them. This CDR3 region has 15 residues. Germline CDR1 SGHKS, CDR2 YYEKEE (reference sequence). The CDR3: CASSGQPSVGYGYTF. The CDR3 coding sequence is TGTGCCAGCAGCGGGCAGCCCTCCGTTGGCTATGGCTACACCTTC.

The chain joins TRBV7-3 to TRBJ1-6; unclear D gene. Trimming removed 2 bases at V and 10 bases at J, with 12 bases between. The CDR3 contains 14 residues. CDR1 is SGHTA and CDR2 is FQGTGA in the germline V gene. The CDR3 loop reads CASSLQAPGSPLHF. In nucleotides, the CDR3 is TGTGCCAGCAGCTTACAGGCCCCTGGGTCACCCCTCCACTTT.

The chain has TRBV27 and TRBJ2-7; 9 bases fit TRBD1. The germline V gene encodes CDR1 MNHEY and CDR2 SMNVEV (reference sequence). This CDR3 has 15 amino acids. The V and J ends lost 3 bases and 0 bases, in that order; junction bases with no gene match: 3. For the CDR3, the DNA is TGTGCCAGCAGTTTCGACAGGGGGAGCTCCTACGAGCAGTACTTC. This gives the protein CASSFDRGSSYEQYF.

On this clone itself: At the DNA level, this CDR3 is encoded by other sequences in the same sample as well. The rearrangement links TRBV21-1 to TRBJ2-2; the table's D call of TRBD2 was not tested on the DNA. TRBV21-1 is a documented pseudogene. The CDR3 is 16 residues long. The CDR3 sequence: CASSLRSFANTGELFF. The CDR3 DNA reads as TGTGCCAGCAGCCTACGATCTTTCGCGAACACCGGGGAGCTGTTTTTT.

This chain uses TRBV7-3 with TRBJ2-1; D perhaps matches TRBD1 (5 bases). Germline CDR1 is SGHTA and CDR2 is FQGTGA. CDR3 length equals 14 residues. Trimming left V 1 base short and J 3 bases short, with 7 bases between. The CDR3 spells CASSLMQGYNEQFF. CDR3 sequence (DNA): TGTGCCAGCAGCTTAATGCAGGGCTACAATGAGCAGTTCTTC.